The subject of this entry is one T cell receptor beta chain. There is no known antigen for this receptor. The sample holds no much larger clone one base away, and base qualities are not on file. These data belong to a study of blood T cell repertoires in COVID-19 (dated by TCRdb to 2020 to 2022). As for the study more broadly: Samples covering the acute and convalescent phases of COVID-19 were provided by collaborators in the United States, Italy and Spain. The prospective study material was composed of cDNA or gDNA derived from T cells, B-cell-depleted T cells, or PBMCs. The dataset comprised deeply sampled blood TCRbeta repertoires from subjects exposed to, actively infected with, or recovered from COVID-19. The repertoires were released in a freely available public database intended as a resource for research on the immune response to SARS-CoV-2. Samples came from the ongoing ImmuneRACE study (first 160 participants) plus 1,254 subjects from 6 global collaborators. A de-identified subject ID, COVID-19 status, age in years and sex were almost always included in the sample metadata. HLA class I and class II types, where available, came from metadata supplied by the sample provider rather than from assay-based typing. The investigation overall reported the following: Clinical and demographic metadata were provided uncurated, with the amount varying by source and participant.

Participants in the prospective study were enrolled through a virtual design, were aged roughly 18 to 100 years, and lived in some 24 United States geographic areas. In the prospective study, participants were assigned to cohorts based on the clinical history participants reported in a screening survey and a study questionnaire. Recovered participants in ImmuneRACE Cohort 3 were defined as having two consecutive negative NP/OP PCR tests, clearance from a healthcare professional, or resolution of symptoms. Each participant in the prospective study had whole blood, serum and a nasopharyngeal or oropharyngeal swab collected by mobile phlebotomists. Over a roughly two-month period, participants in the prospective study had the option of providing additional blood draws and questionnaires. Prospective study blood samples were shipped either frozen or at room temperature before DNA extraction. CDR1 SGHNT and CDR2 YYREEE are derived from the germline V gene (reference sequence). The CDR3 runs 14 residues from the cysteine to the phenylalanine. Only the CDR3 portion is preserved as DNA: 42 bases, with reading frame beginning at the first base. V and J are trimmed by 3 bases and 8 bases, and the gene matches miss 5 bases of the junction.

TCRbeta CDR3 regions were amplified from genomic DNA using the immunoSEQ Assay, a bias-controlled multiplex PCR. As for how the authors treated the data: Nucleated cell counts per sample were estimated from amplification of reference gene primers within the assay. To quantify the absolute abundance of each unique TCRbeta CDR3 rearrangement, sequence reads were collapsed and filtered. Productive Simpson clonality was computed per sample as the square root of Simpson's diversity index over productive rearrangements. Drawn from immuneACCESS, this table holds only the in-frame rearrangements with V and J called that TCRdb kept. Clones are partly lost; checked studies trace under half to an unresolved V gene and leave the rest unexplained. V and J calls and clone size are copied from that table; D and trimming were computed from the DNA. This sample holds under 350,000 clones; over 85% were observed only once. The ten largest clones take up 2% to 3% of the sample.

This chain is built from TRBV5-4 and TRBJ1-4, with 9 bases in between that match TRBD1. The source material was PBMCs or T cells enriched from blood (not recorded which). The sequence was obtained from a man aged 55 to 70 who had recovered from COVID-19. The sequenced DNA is TGTGCCAGCAGCTCGGGACAGGGTGAGGAAAAACTGTTTTTT. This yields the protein CASSSGQGEEKLFF.